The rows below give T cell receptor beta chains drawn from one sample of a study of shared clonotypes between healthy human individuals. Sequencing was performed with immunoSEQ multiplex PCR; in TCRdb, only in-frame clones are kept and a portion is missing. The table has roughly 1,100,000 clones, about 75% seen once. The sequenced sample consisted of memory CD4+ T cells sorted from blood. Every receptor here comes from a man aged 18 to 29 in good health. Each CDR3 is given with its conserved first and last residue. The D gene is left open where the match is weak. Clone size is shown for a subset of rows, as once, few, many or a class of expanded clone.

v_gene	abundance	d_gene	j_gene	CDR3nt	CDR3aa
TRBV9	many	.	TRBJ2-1	TGTGCCAGCAGCGAAGGGGGAGGGCCGGTAAATGAGCAGTTCTTC	CASSEGGGPVNEQFF
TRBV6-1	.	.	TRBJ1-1	TGTGCCAGCATCTCGGGTGGAGCTTTCTTT	CASISGGAFF
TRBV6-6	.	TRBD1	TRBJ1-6	TGTGCCAGCAGTTACAACAGGGGAAAATCACCCCTCCACTTT	CASSYNRGKSPLHF
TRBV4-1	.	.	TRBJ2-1	TGCGCCAGCAGCCAAGGGGAACGGATAGCGGTTCGCAATGAGCAGTTCTTC	CASSQGERIAVRNEQFF
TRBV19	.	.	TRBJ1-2	TGTGCCAGTACCGCCGAGGGGCGCGCCTATGGCTACACCTTC	CASTAEGRAYGYTF
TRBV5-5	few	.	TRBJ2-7	TGTGCCAGCAGCCGCCAGCCTAGCTACGAGCAGTACTTC	CASSRQPSYEQYF
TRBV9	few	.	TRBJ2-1	TGTGCCAGCAGCGCAAAAAATGAGCAGTTCTTC	CASSAKNEQFF
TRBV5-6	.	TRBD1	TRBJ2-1	TGTGCCAGCAGCTTGGCCAGGGGGCGTGAGCAGTTCTTC	CASSLARGREQFF
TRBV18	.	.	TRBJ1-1	TGTGCCAGCTCACCACAGACAAGTGGGAACACTGAAGCTTTCTTT	CASSPQTSGNTEAFF
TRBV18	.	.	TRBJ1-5	TGTGCCAGCTCACCTGACAGGTTGGGCAATCAGCCCCAGCATTTT	CASSPDRLGNQPQHF
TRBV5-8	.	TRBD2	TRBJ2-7	TGTGCCAGCAGCAGGGGTACCTTTGGACTAGTGGCCTACGAGCAGTACTTC	CASSRGTFGLVAYEQYF
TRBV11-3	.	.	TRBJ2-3	TGTGCCAGCAGCTTAGAGGGGACACGGGGCACAGATACGCAGTATTTT	CASSLEGTRGTDTQYF
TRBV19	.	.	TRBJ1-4	TGTGCCAGTAGTATAAGTGGACCTAATGAAAAACTGTTTTTT	CASSISGPNEKLFF
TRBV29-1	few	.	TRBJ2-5	TGCAGCGTTGAGGTGGGCCCGGAGACCCAGTACTTC	CSVEVGPETQYF
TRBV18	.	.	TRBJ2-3	TGTGCCAGCTCCCCGGGGGCCACAGATACGCAGTATTTT	CASSPGATDTQYF
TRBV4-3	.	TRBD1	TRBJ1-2	TGCGCCAGCAGCCCATTCAGGGGGGACTATGGCTACACCTTC	CASSPFRGDYGYTF
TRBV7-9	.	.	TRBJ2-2	TGTGCCAGCAGACCCCAATTGGCCACCGGGGAGCTGTTTTTT	CASRPQLATGELFF
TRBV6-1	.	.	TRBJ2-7	TGTGCCAGCATTCAAAATTGGGGCCACGAGCAGTACTTC	CASIQNWGHEQYF